This T cell receptor (beta chain) is from a study of blood T cell repertoires in COVID-19. Turning to the study itself: Some COVID-19 samples were acute and others convalescent; all came from the United States, Italy and Spain. From T cells, B-cell-depleted T cells, or PBMCs came the material, which was cDNA or gDNA.

Cohorts were determined from participant-reported clinical history. Two negative PCRs, clearance, or symptom resolution characterized the recovered Cohort 3 donors. Here immunoSEQ multiplex PCR was the method, and the copy in TCRdb shows in-frame clones only, minus some. The sample shows fewer than 200,000 clones, less than 90% of them seen only once. The germline V gene encodes CDR1 SEHNR and CDR2 FQNEAQ (reference sequence). V lost 4 bases and J lost 0; bases outside the gene matches: 11. The CDR3 extends over 19 amino acids. The sample was PBMCs or T cells enriched from blood (not recorded which). The chain joins TRBV7-9 to TRBJ2-1; 11 positions agree with TRBD2. The receptor was isolated from a woman in her 50s who had recovered from COVID-19. The CDR3 loop reads CASSSIWTSGSRSYNEQFF. The CDR3 DNA is TGTGCCAGCAGCTCCATTTGGACTAGCGGGTCACGCTCCTACAATGAGCAGTTCTTC.